The rows below give T cell receptor beta chains drawn from one sample of a study of blood T cells in healthy people across ages. TCRdb ran MiXCR on the 5' RACE reads and lists one entry per CDR3 protein. This repertoire shows 1.4 million or so distinct CDR3 sequences, about 42% found once; its top ten account for over 3.5%. The specimen sequenced was blood. The receptors derive from a woman in her late teens or twenties in good health. The CDR3 runs from the conserved cysteine through the conserved F or W. D genes are given only for firm matches. Only some rows state a clone size, as once, few, many or a class for expanded clones.

D: .; V: TRBV5-1; size: .; J: TRBJ2-4; DNA: TGCGCCGGCAGCTTGGGGTCCCGGGACGGACTCAACATTCAGTACTTC; CDR3: CAGSLGSRDGLNIQYF
D: .; V: TRBV7-6; size: few; J: TRBJ1-1; DNA: TGTGCCAGCAGCTTAGCGCTCCGGTCTAAGGGCACTGAAGCTTTCTTT; CDR3: CASSLALRSKGTEAFF
D: TRBD1; V: TRBV7-2; size: .; J: TRBJ2-1; DNA: TGTGCCAGCAGCTTTGGACAGGGGACCAATGAGCAGTTCTTC; CDR3: CASSFGQGTNEQFF
D: TRBD2; V: TRBV29-1; size: .; J: TRBJ2-7; DNA: TGCAGCGGACTTGGGACTAGCGGGAGCTCCTACAATGAGCAGTACTTC; CDR3: CSGLGTSGSSYNEQYF
D: TRBD2; V: TRBV4-1; size: .; J: TRBJ2-7; DNA: TGCGCCAGCAGCCAAGTGGCGGGGGATCCCTACGAGCAGTACTTC; CDR3: CASSQVAGDPYEQYF
D: TRBD1; V: TRBV20-1; size: few; J: TRBJ1-2; DNA: TGCAGTGCTAGAGTACAGGGGTCGACCTATGGCTACACCTTC; CDR3: CSARVQGSTYGYTF
D: TRBD2; V: TRBV27; size: .; J: TRBJ2-7; DNA: TGTGCCAGCAGTTACATCTTATCTAGCGGGCGGATCTTAGAGCAGTACTTC; CDR3: CASSYILSSGRILEQYF
D: .; V: TRBV6-2/TRBV6-3; size: .; J: TRBJ2-7; DNA: TGTGCCAGCAGTTACTCGAGTGAGTCCAACGAGCAGTACTTC; CDR3: CASSYSSESNEQYF
D: TRBD2; V: TRBV13; size: .; J: TRBJ2-1; DNA: TGTGCCAGCAGCGTAACCGGACTAGCGTTATACAATGAGCAGTTCTTC; CDR3: CASSVTGLALYNEQFF
D: TRBD2; V: TRBV13; size: few; J: TRBJ2-4; DNA: TGTGCCAGCAGCATGCTAGCGGGAATTGCCAAAAACATTCAGTACTTC; CDR3: CASSMLAGIAKNIQYF
D: .; V: TRBV11-1; size: .; J: TRBJ2-4; DNA: TGTGCCAGCAGCTTAGGGACACACCACCTCAAAAACATTCAGTACTTC; CDR3: CASSLGTHHLKNIQYF
D: TRBD1; V: TRBV5-1; size: many; J: TRBJ2-3; DNA: TGCGCCAGCAGCCAAGACAGGGTCCCAGATACGCAGTATTTT; CDR3: CASSQDRVPDTQYF
D: .; V: TRBV14; size: few; J: TRBJ2-3; DNA: TGTGCCAGCAGCCAAGATCTGGGCAGACTCACAGATACGCAGTATTTT; CDR3: CASSQDLGRLTDTQYF
D: TRBD2; V: TRBV7-9; size: .; J: TRBJ2-3; DNA: TGTGCCAGCAGCGCCCCGCTAGCGGGAGATTGGGATACGCAGTATTTT; CDR3: CASSAPLAGDWDTQYF
D: TRBD1; V: TRBV6-1; size: .; J: TRBJ1-1; DNA: TGTGCCAGCAGTGAGGGGACAGGTTGGAACACTGAAGCTTTCTTT; CDR3: CASSEGTGWNTEAFF
D: .; V: TRBV7-9; size: few; J: TRBJ2-7; DNA: TGTGCCAGCAGCGGGGGTTTTGGCTCCTACGAGCAGTACTTC; CDR3: CASSGGFGSYEQYF
D: .; V: TRBV6-2/TRBV6-3; size: .; J: TRBJ1-1; DNA: TGTGCCAGCAGTTACGGCAGCAGTTTCGGCACTGAAGCTTTCTTT; CDR3: CASSYGSSFGTEAFF
D: TRBD1; V: TRBV11-2; size: .; J: TRBJ1-1; DNA: TGTGCCAGCAGCGACTCCCGGACAGGGACCGCGTCTGAAGCTTTCTTT; CDR3: CASSDSRTGTASEAFF
D: TRBD2; V: TRBV7-2; size: .; J: TRBJ2-5; DNA: TGTGCCAGCAGCTTAGTCCCCGGCGGGACTAGCGTACAAGAGACCCAGTACTTC; CDR3: CASSLVPGGTSVQETQYF
D: TRBD1; V: TRBV27; size: .; J: TRBJ2-5; DNA: TGTGCCAGCAGGGACAGGATTGCAGGGACCCAGTACTTC; CDR3: CASRDRIAGTQYF
D: .; V: TRBV20-1; size: .; J: TRBJ1-1; DNA: TGCAGTGCGAAAGGAGGAGTCCTGAACACTGAAGCTTTCTTT; CDR3: CSAKGGVLNTEAFF
D: .; V: TRBV27; size: .; J: TRBJ2-4; DNA: TGTGCCAGCAACCCAGGGGGGGGGAAAAACATTCAGTACTTC; CDR3: CASNPGGGKNIQYF
D: .; V: TRBV7-9; size: .; J: TRBJ2-4; DNA: TGTGCCAGCAGCTATACAGGGGCCAAAAACATTCAGTACTTC; CDR3: CASSYTGAKNIQYF
D: .; V: TRBV28; size: few; J: TRBJ2-3; DNA: TGTGCCAGCAGTTTATCCCCCCAGTGGCCAGATACGCAGTATTTT; CDR3: CASSLSPQWPDTQYF
D: TRBD2; V: TRBV20-1; size: .; J: TRBJ2-1; DNA: TGCAGTGCTAGCGGGACTAGCGGGAGGTGGGAGCAGTTCTTC; CDR3: CSASGTSGRWEQFF
D: TRBD1; V: TRBV4-3; size: .; J: TRBJ1-1; DNA: TGCGCCAGCAGTCTAACCCGACAGGGGATGAACACTGAAGCTTTCTTT; CDR3: CASSLTRQGMNTEAFF
D: .; V: TRBV28; size: .; J: TRBJ1-1; DNA: TGTGCCAGCAGTTTGATCGGCAGGGGAACCACTGAAGCTTTCTTT; CDR3: CASSLIGRGTTEAFF
D: TRBD2; V: TRBV27; size: .; J: TRBJ2-7; DNA: TGTGCCAGCAGTCACCGGACTAGCGGGAGTGGGGCACCTTACGAGCAGTACTTC; CDR3: CASSHRTSGSGAPYEQYF
D: .; V: TRBV7-9; size: .; J: TRBJ1-4; DNA: TGTGCCAGCAGCTTATTGACGGTAAAGAATGAAAAACTGTTTTTT; CDR3: CASSLLTVKNEKLFF
D: TRBD2; V: TRBV9; size: once; J: TRBJ2-3; DNA: TGTACCAGCAGCGTAGAAGGGCTAGCGGGAGTAACAGATACGCAGTATTTT; CDR3: CTSSVEGLAGVTDTQYF
D: .; V: TRBV4-3; size: .; J: TRBJ2-7; DNA: TGCGCCAGCAGCCAAGGCGAATGGGGCTACGAGCAGTACTTC; CDR3: CASSQGEWGYEQYF
D: TRBD2; V: TRBV12-3/TRBV12-4; size: .; J: TRBJ2-1; DNA: TGTGCCAGCAGTTTAACAGGGACTAGGGGGTACAATGAGCAGTTCTTC; CDR3: CASSLTGTRGYNEQFF
D: .; V: TRBV27; size: .; J: TRBJ1-5; DNA: TGTGCCAGCACCGCGGGACGGATTAGCAATCAGCCCCAGCATTTT; CDR3: CASTAGRISNQPQHF
D: .; V: TRBV28; size: few; J: TRBJ1-1; DNA: TGTGCCAGCAGTTCCCCGGGGGCCGGGAGGGCTGAAGCTTTCTTT; CDR3: CASSSPGAGRAEAFF
D: .; V: TRBV6-5; size: .; J: TRBJ1-2; DNA: TGTGCCAGCAGTTACACTGGCAGGGTGGGGGGCTACACCTTC; CDR3: CASSYTGRVGGYTF
D: TRBD2; V: TRBV6-1; size: .; J: TRBJ2-7; DNA: TGTGCCAGCAGTCCCCGACTAGCGGGAGGGTCCCCCTACGAGCAGTACTTC; CDR3: CASSPRLAGGSPYEQYF
D: TRBD2; V: TRBV18; size: .; J: TRBJ2-3; DNA: TGTGCCAGCTCGCGGACTAGCGCGCAGGATACGCAGTATTTT; CDR3: CASSRTSAQDTQYF
D: .; V: TRBV20-1; size: many; J: TRBJ2-1; DNA: TGCAGTGCTAGGGATAGGGACCACTACAATGAGCAGTTCTTC; CDR3: CSARDRDHYNEQFF
D: TRBD1; V: TRBV4-3; size: .; J: TRBJ2-7; DNA: TGCGCCAGCAGCCAAGATCGCGGGACAGGGGCACAATACGAGCAGTACTTC; CDR3: CASSQDRGTGAQYEQYF
D: TRBD1; V: TRBV24-1; size: .; J: TRBJ2-1; DNA: TGTGCCACCAGTGACAGGGGACAGCCGGGTGAGCAGTTCTTC; CDR3: CATSDRGQPGEQFF
D: .; V: TRBV2; size: .; J: TRBJ1-4; DNA: TGTGCCAGCACCCAGGGTGGGCAGGGAAATGAAAAACTGTTTTTT; CDR3: CASTQGGQGNEKLFF
D: .; V: TRBV30; size: .; J: TRBJ2-3; DNA: TGTGCCTGGAACAGGAGGAGCACAGATACGCAGTATTTT; CDR3: CAWNRRSTDTQYF
D: TRBD2; V: TRBV28; size: .; J: TRBJ2-1; DNA: TGTGCCAGCAGTCTTGTGGCGGGGGGCCTTTATGACAATGAGCAGTTCTTC; CDR3: CASSLVAGGLYDNEQFF
D: .; V: TRBV7-2; size: .; J: TRBJ1-2; DNA: TGTGCCAGCAGCTTAGCCTCCGGGGGACACTATGGCTACACCTTC; CDR3: CASSLASGGHYGYTF
D: .; V: TRBV20-1; size: once; J: TRBJ2-1; DNA: TGCAGTGCTAGTAGCCTAGCTGTAAATGAGCAGTTCTTC; CDR3: CSASSLAVNEQFF
D: .; V: TRBV20-1; size: .; J: TRBJ2-1; DNA: TGCAGTGAGCCAAAGATAGGCGGCTCCTACAATGAGCAGTTCTTC; CDR3: CSEPKIGGSYNEQFF
D: TRBD1; V: TRBV11-3; size: .; J: TRBJ2-1; DNA: TGTGCCAGCAGGGAGACAGGGGGGAACTCCTACAATGAGCAGTTCTTC; CDR3: CASRETGGNSYNEQFF
D: TRBD1; V: TRBV2; size: .; J: TRBJ2-7; DNA: TGTGCCAGCGTTGAAGGGACAGGTTCCTACGAGCAGTACTTC; CDR3: CASVEGTGSYEQYF
D: .; V: TRBV7-9; size: once; J: TRBJ2-2; DNA: TGTGCCAGCAGCTTAGCGCCAGTTCCCGGGGAGCTGTTTTTT; CDR3: CASSLAPVPGELFF